Below, 2 T cell receptor beta chains from the same sample are listed, as sequenced in a study of blood T cell repertoires in COVID-19. Sequencing was performed with immunoSEQ multiplex PCR; in TCRdb, only in-frame clones are kept and a portion is missing. This sample yields about 98,000 clones, of which approximately 81% are seen a single time; roughly 10% belongs to the top ten. Input material: peripheral blood. These receptors came from an elderly woman with acute or convalescent COVID-19.

In nucleotides, the CDR3 is TGTGCCATCAGCCAGGGGCGCGATGAAGCTTTCTTT. Its translation is CAISQGRDEAFF. The rearrangement uses TRBV10-3 and TRBJ1-1, with D maybe TRBD1 (6 bases). Trimming cost V 6 bases and J 7 bases, with 12 bases left between them. This CDR3 has 12 residues. Germline values: CDR1 ENHRY, CDR2 SYGVKD.

This clone appeared once. The chain combines TRBV5-4 with TRBJ2-3; 14 nucleotides align to TRBD2. The length of the CDR3 is 18 residues. The germline gives CDR1 SGHNT, CDR2 YYREEE (reference sequence). Trimming removed 4 bases from V and 0 bases from J; junction bases left unmatched: 7. In DNA, the CDR3 is TGTGCCAGCAGCAACGGACTAGCGGGGGGCCTGAGCACAGATACGCAGTATTTT. Encoded protein: CASSNGLAGGLSTDTQYF.